The 15 T cell receptor beta chains below all came from one sample that was sequenced in a study of shared clonotypes between healthy human individuals. Sequencing used immunoSEQ multiplex PCR; TCRdb keeps in-frame clones, though not all of them. Among some 1.1 million clones listed, 77% were seen once. Specimen: memory CD4+ T cells from PBMCs. Subset specified: CD45RA-negative fraction. The receptor source for this set is a young man in good health. Some clones in this sample may be carry-over from other donors' samples.

This chain joins TRBV4-1 and TRBJ2-3, with 15 positions matching TRBD2. V lost 3 bases, J lost 5 bases, and 12 bases stayed unmatched. CDR1 is MGHRA and CDR2 is YSYEKL in the germline V gene. This CDR3 spans 19 amino acids. The DNA of the CDR3 is TGCGCCAGCAGCCACGACGGACTAGCGGGAGGGGTTCGGATAGATACGCAGTATTTT. As protein: CASSHDGLAGGVRIDTQYF.

The gene calls are TRBV7-9 and TRBJ2-1; 7 bases align to TRBD1. This CDR3 has 13 amino acids. V gave up 3 bases and J gave up 9 bases; unmatched junction bases: 5. The germline gives CDR1 SEHNR, CDR2 FQNEAQ (reference sequence). CDR3 in amino acids: CASSFAPGGEQFF. CDR3 coding DNA: TGTGCCAGCAGCTTTGCCCCAGGGGGTGAGCAGTTCTTC.

V usage is TRBV7-2 and J usage is TRBJ2-7; 8 nucleotides line up with TRBD1. The V segment lost 5 bases and the J segment 3 bases; nucleotides outside the gene matches: 9. The germline V gene encodes CDR1 SGHTA and CDR2 FQGNSA. CDR3 length: 15 amino acids. Written as DNA, the CDR3 is TGTGCCAGCAGCCCAGACCGGGACAGGTTCTACGAGCAGTACTTC. Its translation: CASSPDRDRFYEQYF. Filled out from reference TRBV7-2 and TRBJ2-7, the complete variable domain reads GAGVSQSPSNKVTEKGKDVELRCDPISGHTALYWYRQSLGQGLEFLIYFQGNSAPDKSGLPSDRFSAERTGGSVSTLTIQRTQQEDSAVYLCASSPDRDRFYEQYFGPGTRLTVT.

The rearrangement links TRBV5-1 to TRBJ2-7, with 7 bases aligning to TRBD1. V was pared by 2 bases and J by 0 bases, with 11 bases of the junction left unmatched. The germline V gene has CDR1 SGHRS and CDR2 YFSETQ. The CDR3 is 17 residues long. CDR3 DNA: TGCGCCAGCAGCTTTCCAACTCCGGGACAGAGCTCCTACGAGCAGTACTTC. This codes for CASSFPTPGQSSYEQYF.

There are many counts of this clone. The chain combines TRBV27 with TRBJ1-1; 7 nucleotides match TRBD1. V trimming: 1 base; J trimming: 0 bases; junction bases outside the gene matches: 5. The CDR3 is 16 residues long. CDR1 and CDR2 from the germline V gene are MNHEY and SMNVEV (reference sequence). The CDR3 here is CASSLFAGGVNTEAFF. Here the CDR3 DNA reads TGTGCCAGCAGTTTATTCGCAGGGGGAGTGAACACTGAAGCTTTCTTT.

This chain connects TRBV7-3 to TRBJ1-2; maybe TRBD1 (6 bases). Germline values: CDR1 SGHTA, CDR2 FQGTGA. Trimming removed 5 bases from V and 8 bases from J, with 18 bases in between. The CDR3 sequence is 14 residues long. The CDR3 spells CASSAGASTTGYTF. For the CDR3, the DNA is TGTGCCAGCAGCGCGGGGGCGTCGACGACCGGCTACACCTTC. Full variable domain (missing parts from reference TRBV7-3 and TRBJ1-2): GAGVSQTPSNKVTEKGKYVELRCDPISGHTALYWYRQSLGQGPEFLIYFQGTGAADDSGLPNDRFFAVRPEGSVSTLKIQRTERGDSAVYLCASSAGASTTGYTFGSGTRLTVV.

V usage is TRBV5-1 and J usage is TRBJ1-1; 9 bases are shared with TRBD1. The CDR3 runs to 15 residues. CDR1 is SGHRS, CDR2 YFSETQ, per germline. V lost 0 bases, J lost 4 bases, and 4 bases stayed unmatched. DNA of the CDR3: TGCGCCAGCAGCTTGGTAACGACAGGGGGCACTGAAGCTTTCTTT. Translating it yields CASSLVTTGGTEAFF.

This chain uses TRBV6-1 with TRBJ2-3; unclear D gene. This CDR3 region has 14 residues. Trimming shortened V by 5 bases and J by 6 bases, and 15 bases separated the two germline ends. Germline V gene sequence: CDR1 MNHNS, CDR2 SASEGT. The CDR3 is CASSKRLMTDTQYF. CDR3 nucleotides: TGTGCCAGCAGTAAACGCCTCATGACGGATACGCAGTATTTT.

This clone was observed once. The CDR3 nucleotides read TGTGCCAGCAGTGAACGACTGATCCACTACGAGCAGTACTTC. It is translated as CASSERLIHYEQYF. V is TRBV2 and J is TRBJ2-7; no clear D. The V gene lost 2 bases and the J gene lost 3 bases, with 11 bases spanning the gap. CDR1 and CDR2 (germline): SNHLY, FYNNEI. This CDR3 is built from 14 residues.

This clone was picked up one time. The chain recombines TRBV6-1 with TRBJ2-7, with D hard to call. V was cut by 3 bases and J by 9 bases, with 15 bases left in between. Looked up from germline, CDR1 is MNHNS and CDR2 is SASEGT. This CDR3 has 13 amino acids. CDR3 nucleotide sequence: TGTGCCAGCAGTGAGTCCCGATGGGAAGGGCAGTACTTC. Translating it yields CASSESRWEGQYF.

This chain uses TRBV6-5 with TRBJ2-1; 8 bases fit TRBD1. The CDR3 length is 14 residues. V was pared by 7 bases and J by 2 bases, with 4 bases of the junction left unmatched. The V gene's germline CDR1 is MNHEY and CDR2 SVGAGI. CDR3 bases: TGTGCCAGCACCCCGGGACAGGCCTACAATGAGCAGTTCTTC. It codes for CASTPGQAYNEQFF.

V and J are TRBV7-9 and TRBJ2-3; 10 nucleotides align to TRBD2. Per the germline V gene, CDR1 is SEHNR and CDR2 is FQNEAQ (reference sequence). CDR3 length equals 14 residues. V was pared by 7 bases and J by 4 bases, with 5 bases of the junction left unmatched. The CDR3 sequence is CASTSSGSADTQYF. CDR3 DNA: TGTGCCAGCACATCTAGCGGGAGCGCAGATACGCAGTATTTT.

This clone was seen just once. The chain couples TRBV21-1 to TRBJ2-5; TRBD2, as called in the table, went unchecked against the DNA. TRBV21-1 is reported as a pseudogene. This CDR3 spans 16 amino acids. The CDR3 bases are TGTGCCAGCAGCAAAGCGCTGCGGGTCAAGGAAGAGACCCAGTACTTC. This codes for CASSKALRVKEETQYF.

V is TRBV4-2 and J is TRBJ1-3, with D possibly TRBD1 on 6 matching bases. Trimming took 4 bases from V and 2 from J, leaving 15 bases between them. Germline CDR1 and CDR2: LGHNA and YNFKEQ. The CDR3 sequence is 16 residues long. Here the CDR3 reads CASSLGAGEAGNTIYF. CDR3 DNA sequence: TGTGCCAGCAGCCTTGGGGCAGGGGAGGCTGGAAACACCATATATTTT.

The chain couples TRBV6-5 to TRBJ2-2; no firm D call. Germline V gives CDR1 MNHEY, CDR2 SVGAGI. This CDR3 spans 16 amino acids. V lost 0 bases and J 0 bases, leaving 8 bases between the germline ends. The CDR3: CASSYSVQTNTGELFF. The CDR3 region has the DNA TGTGCCAGCAGTTACTCTGTGCAGACGAACACCGGGGAGCTGTTTTTT.